The rows below give T cell receptor beta chains drawn from one sample of a study of shared clonotypes between healthy human individuals. Sequencing used immunoSEQ multiplex PCR; TCRdb keeps in-frame clones, though not all of them. The sample contains hundreds of thousands of clones, around 74% of which appear only once. What was sequenced was memory CD4+ T cells sorted from blood. The receptor source for this set is a man aged 30-40 years in good health. The CDR3 runs from the conserved cysteine through the conserved F or W. D genes are given only for firm matches. For some rows the clone size is stated as once, few or many, or as a class when expanded; others skip it.

clone size: .
J gene: TRBJ1-1
V gene: TRBV19
D gene: .
CDR3 protein: CASSIWRRENTEAFF
CDR3 DNA: TGTGCCAGTAGTATTTGGCGTCGAGAGAACACTGAAGCTTTCTTT

clone size: .
J gene: TRBJ2-3
V gene: TRBV5-4
D gene: TRBD2
CDR3 protein: CASSLVGLAGQDTQYF
CDR3 DNA: TGTGCCAGCAGCTTGGTTGGACTAGCGGGACAAGATACGCAGTATTTT

clone size: .
J gene: TRBJ2-1
V gene: TRBV5-1
D gene: .
CDR3 protein: CASSFPRELVGSSYNEQFF
CDR3 DNA: TGCGCCAGCAGCTTTCCCCGGGAGTTAGTGGGGAGCTCCTACAATGAGCAGTTCTTC

clone size: .
J gene: TRBJ1-4
V gene: TRBV10-3
D gene: .
CDR3 protein: CASAKGRGEKLFF
CDR3 DNA: TGTGCCAGCGCAAAGGGGAGAGGTGAAAAACTGTTTTTT

clone size: .
J gene: TRBJ2-1
V gene: TRBV19
D gene: .
CDR3 protein: CASSHPGLVVVNSSYNEQFF
CDR3 DNA: TGTGCCAGTAGTCATCCTGGGTTGGTGGTGGTCAATAGCTCCTACAATGAGCAGTTCTTC

clone size: .
J gene: TRBJ1-1
V gene: TRBV19
D gene: TRBD1
CDR3 protein: CASRAGTVNTEAFF
CDR3 DNA: TGTGCCAGTAGAGCCGGGACAGTGAACACTGAAGCTTTCTTT

clone size: few
J gene: TRBJ1-2
V gene: TRBV19
D gene: .
CDR3 protein: CASEGPGGIFGYTF
CDR3 DNA: TGTGCCAGTGAAGGGCCCGGGGGGATTTTTGGCTACACCTTC

clone size: once
J gene: TRBJ2-7
V gene: TRBV19
D gene: TRBD2
CDR3 protein: CASRRSGRGYEQYF
CDR3 DNA: TGTGCCAGTAGACGGAGCGGGAGAGGCTACGAGCAGTACTTC

clone size: .
J gene: TRBJ2-5
V gene: TRBV14
D gene: .
CDR3 protein: CASSLLGSGTQYF
CDR3 DNA: TGTGCCAGCAGCCTCCTTGGTTCTGGGACCCAGTACTTC

clone size: .
J gene: TRBJ2-7
V gene: TRBV27
D gene: .
CDR3 protein: CASSLQHGEQYF
CDR3 DNA: TGTGCCAGCAGTTTACAGCACGGCGAGCAGTACTTC